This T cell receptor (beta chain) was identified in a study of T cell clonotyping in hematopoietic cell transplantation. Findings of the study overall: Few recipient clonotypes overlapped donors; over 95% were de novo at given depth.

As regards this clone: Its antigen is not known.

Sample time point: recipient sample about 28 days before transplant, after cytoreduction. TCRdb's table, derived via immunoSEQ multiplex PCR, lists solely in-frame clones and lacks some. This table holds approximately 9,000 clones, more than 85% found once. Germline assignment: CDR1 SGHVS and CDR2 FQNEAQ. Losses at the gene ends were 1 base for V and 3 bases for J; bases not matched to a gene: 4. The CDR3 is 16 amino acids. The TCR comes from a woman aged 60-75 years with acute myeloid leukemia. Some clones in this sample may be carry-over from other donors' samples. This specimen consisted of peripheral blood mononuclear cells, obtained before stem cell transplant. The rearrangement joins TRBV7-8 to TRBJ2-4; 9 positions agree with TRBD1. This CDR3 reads CASSLGGQGDKNIQYF. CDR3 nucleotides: TGTGCCAGCAGCTTAGGGGGACAGGGTGACAAAAACATTCAGTACTTC.